This entry lists 21 T cell receptor beta chains sequenced from one sample in a study of CXCR3-negative and CXCR3-positive naive CD8 T cells. Study results and limitations: The TRB CDR3s that CXCR3-positive naive cells carried were more hydrophobic than those of CXCR3-negative naive cells.

These TCRs are of unknown antigen specificity. Libraries were UMI-labeled 5' RACE TRB cDNA. TCRdb reprocessed the 5' RACE reads, with one entry per CDR3 protein and no DNA. This sample's clone table lists 75,000 to 90,000 distinct CDR3 sequences. Sequenced sample: naive CXCR3+ CD8+ T cells from blood. Subset defined: CD45RO-CCR7+CD27+CD95- naive CD8+ T cells expressing CXCR3 (TNR3+). The source of these receptors is a human donor in good health. Some clones in this sample may be carry-over from other donors' samples.

CDR3 sequence reads: CASSLGGMDPPYEQYF. The chain combines TRBV7-6 with TRBJ2-7. CDR3 length: 16 residues. The V gene's germline CDR1 is SGHVS and CDR2 FNYEAQ. Using reference TRBV7-6 and TRBJ2-7 for the parts outside the CDR3, the full variable domain is GAGVSQSPRYKVTKRGQDVALRCDPISGHVSLYWYRQALGQGPEFLTYFNYEAQQDKSGLPNDRFSAERPEGSISTLTIQRTEQRDSAMYRCASSLGGMDPPYEQYFGPGTRLTVT.

The gene calls are TRBV7-9 and TRBJ1-1. The length of the CDR3 is 13 residues. The V gene's germline CDR1 is SEHNR and CDR2 FQNEAQ (reference sequence). The CDR3 spells CASSPRWGFEAFF.

This chain links TRBV29-1 with TRBJ1-1. This CDR3 is built from 14 residues. CDR1 is SQVTM, CDR2 ANQGSEA, per germline. CDR3 region: CSVEDLAGNTEAFF.

V and J are TRBV10-2 and TRBJ2-3; TCRdb outputs TRBD2, but without DNA this stays unchecked. Germline-derived CDR1 and CDR2 are WSHSY and SAAADI. The CDR3 totals 14 residues. The CDR3 protein is CATERGGGTDTQYF.

The rearrangement uses TRBV7-3 and TRBJ2-3; TCRdb picks TRBD2, but there is no DNA to check that call. The CDR3 is made up of 18 amino acids. Germline assignment: CDR1 SGHTA and CDR2 FQGTGA. CDR3 region: CASSSSGGKTANTDTQYF.

The chain recombines TRBV23-1 with TRBJ2-1; checking the TCRdb D call of TRBD2 is not possible without DNA. Being an ORF, TRBV23-1 has a function that is uncertain. The CDR3 sequence is 18 residues long. CDR3 residues: CASSQSGPSGASYNEQFF.

This chain uses TRBV6-2 or TRBV6-3 with TRBJ2-7; TCRdb lists TRBD2, though no DNA is available to test this call. The CDR3 has 14 amino acids. Per germline, CDR1 MNHEY and CDR2 SVGEGT. CDR3 residues: CASLPDSAVYEQYF.

CDR3 amino acids: CASSYGGSYEQYF. The chain combines TRBV28 with TRBJ2-7. Germline CDR1 is MDHEN and CDR2 is SYDVKM. This CDR3 has 13 residues.

The chain carries TRBV7-3 and TRBJ2-1; the TRBD1 assignment by TCRdb is unverifiable without DNA. The germline V gene has CDR1 SGHTA and CDR2 FQGTGA. CDR3 length: 15 residues. CDR3 region: CASSERQGLWNEQFF.

This chain joins TRBV29-1 and TRBJ1-2. The CDR3 is made up of 12 amino acids. Per germline, CDR1 SQVTM and CDR2 ANQGSEA. The CDR3 protein is CSVETDFYGYTF.

The chain is built from TRBV4-1 and TRBJ2-1; the TRBD2 assignment by TCRdb is unverifiable without DNA. CDR3 size: 14 residues. Germline CDR1 reads MGHRA; CDR2 reads YSYEKL. The chain's CDR3 is CASSQRDSGTEQFF.

The chain employs TRBV2 and TRBJ2-4; as DNA is missing, the TRBD2 call by TCRdb cannot be tested. Per the germline V gene, CDR1 is SNHLY and CDR2 is FYNNEI. The CDR3 contains 16 residues. CDR3: CASSTYGLIAKNIQYF.

The CDR3 here is CAWSVRGRETKTFF. The gene calls are TRBV30 and TRBJ1-1. Per the germline V gene, CDR1 is GTSNPN and CDR2 is SVGIG (reference sequence). The CDR3 runs 14 residues.

The J gene is TRBJ1-5, the V gene TRBV7-9. From germline, CDR1 is SEHNR and CDR2 FQNEAQ (reference sequence). This CDR3 has 15 residues. This chain's CDR3 is CASSLSGRTNQPQHF. Based on the CDR3 plus reference TRBV7-9 and TRBJ1-5, the full variable domain is DTGVSQNPRHKITKRGQNVTFRCDPISEHNRLYWYRQTLGQGPEFLTYFQNEAQLEKSRLLSDRFSAERPKGSFSTLEIQRTEQGDSAMYLCASSLSGRTNQPQHFGDGTRLSIL.

The chain couples TRBV30 to TRBJ1-4; no DNA is available, so the TRBD1 call from TCRdb remains unchecked. There are 13 residues in the CDR3. The germline gives CDR1 GTSNPN, CDR2 SVGIG (reference sequence). The chain's CDR3 is CAWSAQGGEKLFF. Using reference TRBV30 and TRBJ1-4 for the parts outside the CDR3, the full variable domain is SQTIHQWPATLVQPVGSPLSLECTVEGTSNPNLYWYRQAAGRGLQLLFYSVGIGQISSEVPQNLSASRPQDRQFILSSKKLLLSDSGFYLCAWSAQGGEKLFFGSGTQLSVL.

V gene TRBV11-2 combines with J gene TRBJ1-5. The germline V gene encodes CDR1 SGHAT and CDR2 FQNNGV. This CDR3 has 14 residues. This chain's CDR3 is CASSSVSSNQPQHF.

The chain links TRBV29-1 to TRBJ2-7; TCRdb's D call, TRBD1, is unchecked because there is no DNA. This CDR3 has 14 amino acids. The germline gives CDR1 SQVTM, CDR2 ANQGSEA. CDR3 sequence reads: CSVGARDRSYEQYF.

The V call is TRBV20-1, the J call TRBJ2-7; as DNA is missing, the TRBD1 call by TCRdb cannot be tested. This CDR3 has 15 amino acids. CDR1 and CDR2 from the germline V gene are DFQATT and SNEGSKA (reference sequence). CDR3 loop: CSARDWGQGANEQYF.

The V call is TRBV6-6, the J call TRBJ2-7; TCRdb picks TRBD1, but there is no DNA to check that call. The CDR3 consists of 14 residues. The germline CDR1 and CDR2 sequences are MNHNY and SVGAGI (reference sequence). The CDR3 here is CASNPGQGNYEQYF.

The chain has TRBV20-1 and TRBJ2-5; TCRdb designates TRBD2, a call that cannot be tested without DNA. The CDR3 spans 15 residues. Germline V gives CDR1 DFQATT, CDR2 SNEGSKA (reference sequence). The CDR3 sequence is CSALSWFSGRETQYF.

J is TRBJ2-3 and V is TRBV7-9; lacking DNA, the TRBD2 call made by TCRdb goes unchecked. Germline assignment: CDR1 SEHNR and CDR2 FQNEAQ (reference sequence). The CDR3 covers 16 residues. The CDR3 sequence: CASSWQTSGIVDTQYF.